This paragraph reports one T cell receptor (beta chain). What it binds is not known. This specimen comes from a study of Ad26.COV2.S vaccination and SARS-CoV-2 variants. Study at large: In the study, Ad26.COV2.S was injected intramuscularly once, or twice 56 days apart.

Treatment: 15 to 20 received Ad26.COV2.S at low or high dose, single or two shots; roughly five received placebo; per-sample allocation not given. On day 63 after the first injection, vaccine and placebo recipients gave samples. An Ad26 vector that expressed Wuhan-strain SARS-CoV-2 spike constituted the vaccine. Study-level points and caveats: Vaccine recipients had higher spike-specific TCR breadth than placebo recipients. Total T cell responses may have been underestimated by the TCR breadth and depth analyses.

Produced via immunoSEQ multiplex PCR; TCRdb's table is partial and in-frame only. This table has some 350,000 clones, 90% appearing once. CDR3 length: 15 residues. Germline values: CDR1 KGHSH, CDR2 LQKENI. Trimming pared 4 bases from V and 8 bases from J, leaving 17 bases between. The sequence was collected from a person aged 18-60 years who received the Ad26.COV2.S COVID-19 vaccine or a placebo. This sample comprised peripheral blood, obtained in a trial of Ad26.COV2.S vaccine versus placebo. The chain couples TRBV18 to TRBJ1-4, with D uncertain. CDR3 DNA sequence: TGTGCCAGCTCACTGTTCGCGGGGTTTAAGGAAAAACTGTTTTTT. Translated: CASSLFAGFKEKLFF.